This T cell receptor beta chain is from a study of control samples from healthy donors and cancer patients. Sequenced by immunoSEQ multiplex PCR; TCRdb stores in-frame clones only, minus some. The sample gives 70,000 to 90,000 clones, around 94% of which show up once; 4.8% is in the top ten. This CDR3 has 16 residues. CDR1 and CDR2 (germline): SEHNR, FQNEAQ (reference sequence). Trimming took off 2 bases at V and 4 bases at J, with 16 bases between the two ends. The sample taken for sequencing was blood. The sequence was obtained from a woman under 30 in good health. The chain links TRBV7-9 to TRBJ2-3, with D maybe TRBD2 (7 bases). As DNA, the CDR3 is TGTGCCAGCAGCTTACCTCCCAGGGGAGGGGCAGATACGCAGTATTTT. Encoded protein: CASSLPPRGGADTQYF.